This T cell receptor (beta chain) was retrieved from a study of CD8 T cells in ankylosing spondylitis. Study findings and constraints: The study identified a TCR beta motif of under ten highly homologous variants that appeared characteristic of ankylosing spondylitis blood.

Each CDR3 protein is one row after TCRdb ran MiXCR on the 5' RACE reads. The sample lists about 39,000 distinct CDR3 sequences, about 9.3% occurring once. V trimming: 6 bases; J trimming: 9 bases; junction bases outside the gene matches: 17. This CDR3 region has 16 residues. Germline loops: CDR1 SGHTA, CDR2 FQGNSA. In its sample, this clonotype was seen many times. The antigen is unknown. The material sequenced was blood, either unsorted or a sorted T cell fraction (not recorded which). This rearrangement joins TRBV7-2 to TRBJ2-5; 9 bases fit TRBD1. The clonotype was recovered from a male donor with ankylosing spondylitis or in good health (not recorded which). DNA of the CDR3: TGTGCCAGCAGTACTACAACCGGGACAGGGAAGGAGGCCCAGTACTTC. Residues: CASSTTTGTGKEAQYF.